This is a list of T cell receptor beta chains from one sample in a study of shared clonotypes between healthy human individuals. Sequenced by immunoSEQ multiplex PCR; TCRdb stores in-frame clones only, minus some. This table has roughly 2 million clones, around 95% appearing once. The sequenced material came from naive CD4+ T cells sorted from blood. The receptors derive from a man in his late teens or twenties in good health. Each CDR3 is given with its conserved first and last residue. A D gene is named only where the DNA matches it firmly. Not all rows give a size; the values are once, few, many and, for expanded clones, a class.

size	V	length	D	J	CDR3	DNA
.	TRBV5-1	14	TRBD1	TRBJ1-2	CASSSQQGKDGYTF	TGCGCCAGCAGCTCCCAACAGGGGAAGGATGGCTACACCTTC
.	TRBV7-2	12	TRBD1	TRBJ1-1	CASSRQGTEAFF	TGTGCCAGCAGCCGACAGGGGACTGAAGCTTTCTTT
.	TRBV2	14	.	TRBJ1-2	CASSEFRELTGYTF	TGTGCCAGCAGTGAATTCAGGGAACTAACGGGCTACACCTTC
.	TRBV28	14	.	TRBJ1-2	CASTLLSDRHGYTF	TGTGCCAGCACCCTGCTCAGTGACAGACATGGCTACACCTTC
.	TRBV10-3	14	TRBD2	TRBJ2-5	CASGTSGSGETQYF	TGTGCCTCCGGGACTAGCGGGAGTGGTGAGACCCAGTACTTC
.	TRBV28	15	TRBD2	TRBJ2-5	CASSPRGGVKETQYF	TGTGCCAGCAGCCCACGTGGGGGGGTAAAAGAGACCCAGTACTTC
.	TRBV30	14	.	TRBJ1-1	CACTSGRLNTEAFF	TGTGCCTGTACCTCGGGACGGTTGAACACTGAAGCTTTCTTT
once	TRBV25-1	16	.	TRBJ2-1	CASRGGPNSPYNEQFF	TGTGCCAGCAGGGGGGGACCTAACTCTCCCTACAATGAGCAGTTCTTC
.	TRBV6-5	13	TRBD2	TRBJ2-7	CASAGLAGGEQYF	TGTGCCAGCGCGGGACTAGCGGGAGGGGAGCAGTACTTC
.	TRBV5-4	16	TRBD2	TRBJ2-7	CASHRASGGGSYEQYF	TGTGCCAGCCATCGGGCTAGCGGGGGGGGCTCCTACGAGCAGTACTTC
.	TRBV6-1	17	.	TRBJ2-6	CASSVTGAGVGANVLTF	TGTGCCAGCAGTGTAACCGGGGCAGGGGTTGGGGCCAACGTCCTGACTTTC
.	TRBV5-6	14	TRBD1	TRBJ1-2	CASSFNRGPYGYTF	TGTGCCAGCAGCTTCAACAGGGGCCCCTATGGCTACACCTTC
.	TRBV5-1	16	TRBD1	TRBJ1-6	CASSLGDRGVNSPLHF	TGCGCCAGCAGCTTGGGGGACAGGGGAGTGAATTCACCCCTCCACTTT
.	TRBV6-5	16	.	TRBJ1-3	CASSYSDDSSGNTIYF	TGTGCCAGCAGTTACTCCGACGATAGCTCTGGAAACACCATATATTTT
.	TRBV9	15	.	TRBJ1-6	CASSVLGTYNSPLHF	TGTGCCAGCAGCGTATTGGGGACCTATAATTCACCCCTCCACTTT
.	TRBV6-1	18	TRBD1	TRBJ2-7	CASSESVSRTGGFSEQYF	TGTGCCAGCAGTGAATCAGTTTCCCGGACAGGGGGATTCTCCGAGCAGTACTTC
.	TRBV7-2	16	TRBD2	TRBJ2-3	CASRRTSGRGADTQYF	TGTGCCAGCAGAAGGACTAGCGGGAGGGGGGCAGATACGCAGTATTTT
.	TRBV5-1	15	.	TRBJ2-7	CASSLEPGISYEQYF	TGCGCCAGCAGCTTGGAGCCCGGGATTTCCTACGAGCAGTACTTC
.	TRBV9	13	.	TRBJ1-2	CASSEGIDYGYTF	TGTGCCAGCAGCGAAGGGATAGACTATGGCTACACCTTC
.	TRBV18	11	.	TRBJ2-7	CASSYGDEQYF	TGTGCCAGCTCCTATGGAGACGAGCAGTACTTC
.	TRBV30	13	.	TRBJ2-5	CAWARGYQETQYF	TGTGCCTGGGCTCGGGGGTACCAAGAGACCCAGTACTTC
.	TRBV18	13	.	TRBJ1-4	CATFPGHGEKLFF	TGTGCCACCTTCCCCGGCCACGGAGAAAAACTGTTTTTT
.	TRBV19	14	.	TRBJ2-2	CASRPQGNTGELFF	TGTGCCAGTCGTCCCCAGGGGAACACCGGGGAGCTGTTTTTT
.	TRBV5-1	12	.	TRBJ2-1	CASSFTYNEQFF	TGCGCCAGCAGCTTTACCTACAATGAGCAGTTCTTC
once	TRBV10-3	12	.	TRBJ1-4	CAKGHYREKLFF	TGTGCCAAGGGACATTACAGGGAAAAACTGTTTTTT
once	TRBV10-2	16	TRBD2	TRBJ2-7	CASSDLIAGGGYEQYF	TGCGCCAGCAGTGACCTGATAGCGGGAGGAGGCTACGAGCAGTACTTC
once	TRBV5-8	16	TRBD1	TRBJ2-3	CASSPLGTGTSDTQYF	TGTGCCAGCAGCCCGCTGGGGACAGGGACGTCGGATACGCAGTATTTT
.	TRBV5-1	15	.	TRBJ1-6	CASSFGPADNSPLHF	TGCGCCAGCAGCTTTGGTCCCGCAGATAATTCACCCCTCCACTTT
once	TRBV6-4	15	.	TRBJ2-2	CASSVGSPSSGELFF	TGTGCCAGCAGCGTCGGGAGCCCTAGTTCCGGGGAGCTGTTTTTT
once	TRBV15	16	TRBD2	TRBJ2-3	CATSRDSGGYTDTQYF	TGTGCCACCAGCAGAGATAGCGGGGGGTACACAGATACGCAGTATTTT
.	TRBV30	14	.	TRBJ2-7	CAWRTAAGSYEQYF	TGTGCCTGGCGAACAGCGGCCGGCTCCTACGAGCAGTACTTC
.	TRBV5-5	14	TRBD1	TRBJ2-2	CASSGTEMTGELFF	TGTGCCAGCAGTGGGACAGAGATGACCGGGGAGCTGTTTTTT
.	TRBV4-2	12	.	TRBJ2-1	CASSQEPAEQFF	TGTGCCAGCAGCCAAGAGCCTGCTGAGCAGTTCTTC
.	TRBV6-6	15	.	TRBJ1-5	CASSYLGLSNQPQHF	TGTGCCAGCAGTTACTTGGGGCTTAGCAATCAGCCCCAGCATTTT
.	TRBV7-2	14	TRBD1	TRBJ2-7	CASSSDRGLYEQYF	TGTGCCAGCAGCTCGGACAGGGGGCTGTACGAGCAGTACTTC
.	TRBV15	15	TRBD1	TRBJ2-1	CATSKGQGIGNEQFF	TGTGCCACCAGCAAGGGACAGGGAATTGGGAATGAGCAGTTCTTC
.	TRBV5-4	14	TRBD1	TRBJ2-5	CASSYRTGGETQYF	TGTGCCAGCAGCTATAGAACAGGGGGAGAGACCCAGTACTTC
once	TRBV30	14	TRBD1	TRBJ1-6	CAGRIWTGNSPLHF	TGTGCCGGGCGTATTTGGACAGGGAATTCACCCCTCCACTTT
.	TRBV25-1	14	.	TRBJ2-3	CASSERRARDTQYF	TGTGCCAGCAGTGAAAGGAGGGCCAGAGATACGCAGTATTTT
.	TRBV2	15	TRBD2	TRBJ2-7	CASSVLAGGTYEQYF	TGTGCCAGCAGTGTACTAGCGGGGGGGACCTACGAGCAGTACTTC
.	TRBV5-1	16	TRBD1	TRBJ1-3	CASSRDRESSGNTIYF	TGCGCCAGCAGCAGGGACAGGGAGAGCTCTGGAAACACCATATATTTT
.	TRBV18	15	TRBD2	TRBJ2-3	CASSALAGVSDTQYF	TGTGCCAGCTCAGCTCTAGCGGGAGTATCAGATACGCAGTATTTT
.	TRBV5-6	13	TRBD2	TRBJ2-7	CASSWGLGYEQYF	TGTGCCAGCAGCTGGGGACTAGGGTACGAGCAGTACTTC
.	TRBV11-2	11	.	TRBJ1-1	CASSRATEAFF	TGTGCCAGCAGCCGAGCAACTGAAGCTTTCTTT
.	TRBV28	15	.	TRBJ1-2	CASSFTEGRIYGYTF	TGTGCCAGCAGTTTTACAGAGGGAAGAATCTATGGCTACACCTTC
.	TRBV2	16	TRBD2	TRBJ2-1	CASSGLAGGLDNEQFF	TGTGCCAGCAGTGGGCTAGCGGGAGGGCTCGACAATGAGCAGTTCTTC
.	TRBV5-1	15	TRBD1	TRBJ2-7	CASRTDRGVPYEQYF	TGCGCCAGCAGAACCGACAGGGGTGTTCCCTACGAGCAGTACTTC
.	TRBV18	14	.	TRBJ1-1	CASSSQGGNTEAFF	TGTGCCAGCTCATCCCAGGGAGGGAACACTGAAGCTTTCTTT
once	TRBV2	16	TRBD2	TRBJ2-1	CASSELGLAGVDEQFF	TGTGCCAGCAGTGAACTTGGACTAGCGGGAGTGGATGAGCAGTTCTTC
.	TRBV28	15	TRBD1	TRBJ2-1	CASSPGTGSYNEQFF	TGTGCCAGCAGTCCGGGGACAGGGTCCTACAATGAGCAGTTCTTC
once	TRBV7-2	15	TRBD1	TRBJ1-6	CASSLRAGGDSPLHF	TGTGCCAGCAGCCTGCGGGCAGGGGGCGATTCACCCCTCCACTTT
.	TRBV5-1	19	TRBD2	TRBJ2-1	CASSLRSSSGGVWVMEQFF	TGCGCCAGCAGCTTGAGGTCATCCAGCGGGGGCGTTTGGGTGATGGAGCAGTTCTTC